This TCR beta chain appears in the sequencing data of a study of blood T cells in healthy people across ages. Then a second PCR, running roughly 7 to 12 cycles, was carried out with a sample-barcoded 5' primer and a J-beta primer mix. Any given sample supplied a minimum of 3 million CDR3-containing paired-end reads. MiXCR was run by TCRdb on the 5' RACE reads, yielding one entry per CDR3 protein. The repertoire holds 600,000 or so distinct CDR3 sequences, around 50% seen once, with approximately 25% in the top ten. Study-wide points: More naive CD4+ cells and higher diversity marked long-lived donors relative to aged donors.

Points on this clonotype: Its antigen is currently unknown.

The sequenced sample consisted of blood. This TCR came from an elderly man in good health.

CDR3 coding DNA: TGTGCCAGCAGCTTAGTAGCGGGAGAGAATGAGCAGTTCTTC. Its translation is CASSLVAGENEQFF. The chain employs TRBV7-3 and TRBJ2-1; 9 nucleotides align to TRBD2. Germline CDR1 SGHTA, CDR2 FQGTGA. V shed 2 bases, J shed 7 bases, and the junction held 3 bases outside the gene matches. CDR3 length: 14 amino acids.